The source of this TCR beta chain is a study of cytomegalovirus exposure and HLA in healthy donors. With 0 bases clipped from V and 0 bases from J, the junction kept 3 bases outside the gene matches. Germline CDR1 and CDR2: ENHRY and SYGVKD. This CDR3 contains 16 residues. Broader study findings: TCR beta chains numbering some 160 were designated cytomegalovirus-associated.

As for this clone: Its antigen is undetermined.

Use of 60 Vbeta and 13 Jbeta primers characterized the PCR. Clones were sequenced by immunoSEQ multiplex PCR, and TCRdb holds only the in-frame ones, with some missing. Among about 200,000 clones, approximately 80% were seen once, and the ten largest hold 3% to 4.5%. The chain recombines TRBV10-3 with TRBJ2-7, with 9 bases that match TRBD1. The sample was PBMCs. The clonotype was recovered from a male donor in good health and CMV-seronegative. The chain's CDR3 is CAISESGQGPSYEQYF. DNA of the CDR3: TGTGCCATCAGTGAGTCGGGACAGGGACCCTCCTACGAGCAGTACTTC.